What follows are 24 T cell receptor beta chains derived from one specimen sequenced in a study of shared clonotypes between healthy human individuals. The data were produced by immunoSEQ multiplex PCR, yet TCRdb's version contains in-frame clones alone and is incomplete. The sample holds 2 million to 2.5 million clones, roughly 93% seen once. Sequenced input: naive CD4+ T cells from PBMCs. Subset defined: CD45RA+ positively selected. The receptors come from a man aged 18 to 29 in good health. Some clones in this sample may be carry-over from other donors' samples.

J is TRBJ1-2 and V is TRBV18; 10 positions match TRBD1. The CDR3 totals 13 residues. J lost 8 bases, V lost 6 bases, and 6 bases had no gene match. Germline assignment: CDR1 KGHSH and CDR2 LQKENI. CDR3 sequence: CASSPTGGEGYTF. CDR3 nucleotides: TGTGCCAGCTCCCCGACAGGGGGCGAGGGCTACACCTTC.

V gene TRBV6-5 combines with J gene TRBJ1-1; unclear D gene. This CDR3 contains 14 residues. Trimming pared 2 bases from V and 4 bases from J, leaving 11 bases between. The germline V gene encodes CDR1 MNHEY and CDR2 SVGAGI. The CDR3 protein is CASSYAGLSTEAFF. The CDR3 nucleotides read TGTGCCAGCAGTTACGCGGGGTTGAGCACTGAAGCTTTCTTT.

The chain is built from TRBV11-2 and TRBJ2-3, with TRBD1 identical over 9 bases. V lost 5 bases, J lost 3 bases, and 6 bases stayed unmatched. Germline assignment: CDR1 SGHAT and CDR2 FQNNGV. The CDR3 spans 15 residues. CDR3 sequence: CASSTQGARTDTQYF. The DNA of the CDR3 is TGTGCCAGCAGCACACAGGGGGCTAGGACAGATACGCAGTATTTT.

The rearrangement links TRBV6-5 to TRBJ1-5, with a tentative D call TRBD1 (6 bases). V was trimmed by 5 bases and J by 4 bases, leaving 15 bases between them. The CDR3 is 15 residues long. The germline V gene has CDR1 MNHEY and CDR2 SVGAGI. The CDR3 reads CASSRGGGQNQPQHF. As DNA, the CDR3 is TGTGCCAGCAGTCGAGGCGGGGGGCAAAATCAGCCCCAGCATTTT.

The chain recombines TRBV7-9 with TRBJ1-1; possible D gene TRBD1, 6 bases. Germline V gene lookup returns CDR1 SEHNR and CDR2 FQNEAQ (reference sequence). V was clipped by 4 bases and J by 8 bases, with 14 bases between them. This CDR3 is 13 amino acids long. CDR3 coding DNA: TGTGCCAGCAGCTCTATGACAGGCCAAGAAGCTTTCTTT. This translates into CASSSMTGQEAFF.

The CDR3 nucleotides read TGCGCCAGCAGCTTGGGGACCGCGTTCCGCTATGGCTACACCTTC. This translates into CASSLGTAFRYGYTF. The V and J genes are TRBV5-1 and TRBJ1-2; D ambiguous. The germline gives CDR1 SGHRS, CDR2 YFSETQ. CDR3 length equals 15 residues. V lost 0 bases to trimming and J lost 4 bases, with 13 bases between them. Supplemented by reference TRBV5-1 and TRBJ1-2, the full variable domain reads KAGVTQTPRYLIKTRGQQVTLSCSPISGHRSVSWYQQTPGQGLQFLFEYFSETQRNKGNFPGRFSGRQFSNSRSEMNVSTLELGDSALYLCASSLGTAFRYGYTFGSGTRLTVV.

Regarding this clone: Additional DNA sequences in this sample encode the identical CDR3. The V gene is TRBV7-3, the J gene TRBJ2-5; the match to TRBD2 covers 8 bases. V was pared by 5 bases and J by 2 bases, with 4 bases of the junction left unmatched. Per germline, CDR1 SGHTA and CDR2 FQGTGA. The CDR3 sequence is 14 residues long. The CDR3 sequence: CASSPSGGQETQYF. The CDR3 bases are TGTGCCAGCAGCCCCTCGGGGGGGCAAGAGACCCAGTACTTC.

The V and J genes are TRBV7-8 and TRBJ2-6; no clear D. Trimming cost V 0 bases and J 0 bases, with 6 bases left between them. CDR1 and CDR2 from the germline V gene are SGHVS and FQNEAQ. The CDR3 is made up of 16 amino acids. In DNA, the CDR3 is TGTGCCAGCAGCTTAGCCTCCGGCTCTGGGGCCAACGTCCTGACTTTC. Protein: CASSLASGSGANVLTF.

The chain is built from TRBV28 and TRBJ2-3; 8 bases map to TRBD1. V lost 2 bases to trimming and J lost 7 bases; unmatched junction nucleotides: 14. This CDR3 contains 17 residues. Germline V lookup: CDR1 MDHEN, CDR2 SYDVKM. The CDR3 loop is CASSLRAGGADGNTQYF. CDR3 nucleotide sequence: TGTGCCAGCAGTTTAAGGGCAGGGGGCGCCGATGGAAATACGCAGTATTTT.

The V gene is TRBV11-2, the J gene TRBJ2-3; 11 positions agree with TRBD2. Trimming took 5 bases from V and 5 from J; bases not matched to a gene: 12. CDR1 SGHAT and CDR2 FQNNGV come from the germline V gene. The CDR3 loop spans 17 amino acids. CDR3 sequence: CASSPSGRTSIIDTQYF. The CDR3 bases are TGTGCCAGCAGCCCTAGCGGGAGGACCTCCATAATAGATACGCAGTATTTT.

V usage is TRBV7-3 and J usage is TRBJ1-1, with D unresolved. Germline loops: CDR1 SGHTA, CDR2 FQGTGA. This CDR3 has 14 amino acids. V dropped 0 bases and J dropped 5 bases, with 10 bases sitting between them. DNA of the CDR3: TGTGCCAGCAGCTTAACGGGTGTAGAAACTGAAGCTTTCTTT. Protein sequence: CASSLTGVETEAFF.

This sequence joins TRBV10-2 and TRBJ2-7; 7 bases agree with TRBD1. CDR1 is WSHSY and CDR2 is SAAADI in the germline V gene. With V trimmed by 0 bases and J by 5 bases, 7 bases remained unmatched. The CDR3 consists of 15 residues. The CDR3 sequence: CASSESHRGLDEQYF. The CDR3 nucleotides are TGCGCCAGCAGTGAGTCTCACAGGGGTCTGGACGAGCAGTACTTC.

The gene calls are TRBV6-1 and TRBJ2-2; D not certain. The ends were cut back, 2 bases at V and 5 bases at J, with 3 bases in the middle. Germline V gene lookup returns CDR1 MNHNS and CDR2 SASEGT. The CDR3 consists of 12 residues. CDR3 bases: TGTGCCAGCAGTGAACGGACCGGGGAGCTGTTTTTT. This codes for CASSERTGELFF.

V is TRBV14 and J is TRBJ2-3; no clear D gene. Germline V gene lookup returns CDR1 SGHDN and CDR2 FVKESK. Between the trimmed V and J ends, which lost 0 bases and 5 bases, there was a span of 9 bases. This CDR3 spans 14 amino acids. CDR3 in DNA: TGTGCCAGCAGCCAAGAGAACAGTGTAGATACGCAGTATTTT. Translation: CASSQENSVDTQYF.

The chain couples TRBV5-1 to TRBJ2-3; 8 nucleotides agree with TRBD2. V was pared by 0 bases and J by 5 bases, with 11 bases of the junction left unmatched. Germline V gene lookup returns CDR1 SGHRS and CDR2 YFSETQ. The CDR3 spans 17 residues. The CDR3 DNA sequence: TGCGCCAGCAGCTTGGATCCGTCGGGAGGGGGGAAAGATACGCAGTATTTT. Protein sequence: CASSLDPSGGGKDTQYF.

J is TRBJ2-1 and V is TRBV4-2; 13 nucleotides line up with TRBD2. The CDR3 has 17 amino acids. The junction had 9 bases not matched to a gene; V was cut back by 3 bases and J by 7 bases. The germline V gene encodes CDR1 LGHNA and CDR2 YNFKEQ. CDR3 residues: CASSQAPGTSGKNEQFF. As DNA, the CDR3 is TGTGCCAGCAGCCAGGCACCCGGGACTAGCGGGAAGAATGAGCAGTTCTTC.

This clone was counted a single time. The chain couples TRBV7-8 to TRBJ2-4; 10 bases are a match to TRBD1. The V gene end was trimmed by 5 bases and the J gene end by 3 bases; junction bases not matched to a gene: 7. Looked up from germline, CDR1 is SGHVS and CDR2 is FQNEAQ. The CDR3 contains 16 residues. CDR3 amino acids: CASSPGTGDVKNIQYF. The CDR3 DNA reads TGTGCCAGCAGCCCCGGGACAGGGGATGTCAAAAACATTCAGTACTTC.

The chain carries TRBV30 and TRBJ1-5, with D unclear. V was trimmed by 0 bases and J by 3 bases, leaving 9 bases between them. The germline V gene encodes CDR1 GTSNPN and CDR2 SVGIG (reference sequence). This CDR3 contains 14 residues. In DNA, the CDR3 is TGTGCCTGGAGTGTAAAACTGGACAATCAGCCCCAGCATTTT. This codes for CAWSVKLDNQPQHF. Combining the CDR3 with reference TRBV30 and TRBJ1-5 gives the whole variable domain SQTIHQWPATLVQPVGSPLSLECTVEGTSNPNLYWYRQAAGRGLQLLFYSVGIGQISSEVPQNLSASRPQDRQFILSSKKLLLSDSGFYLCAWSVKLDNQPQHFGDGTRLSIL.

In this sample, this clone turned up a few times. The CDR3 DNA follows: TGTGCCATCAGCGGGACATTGAACACCGGGGAGCTGTTTTTT. Its translation: CAISGTLNTGELFF. The chain links TRBV10-3 to TRBJ2-2; possible D gene TRBD1, 6 bases. Trimming left V 6 bases short and J 1 base short, with 9 bases between. CDR3 length: 14 residues. CDR1 is ENHRY and CDR2 is SYGVKD in the germline V gene.

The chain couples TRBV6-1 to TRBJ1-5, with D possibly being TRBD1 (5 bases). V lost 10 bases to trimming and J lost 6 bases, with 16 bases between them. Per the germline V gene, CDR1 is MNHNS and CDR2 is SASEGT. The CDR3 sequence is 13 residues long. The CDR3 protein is CAIGGEVGQPQHF. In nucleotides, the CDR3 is TGTGCCATCGGGGGGGAGGTAGGTCAGCCCCAGCATTTT.

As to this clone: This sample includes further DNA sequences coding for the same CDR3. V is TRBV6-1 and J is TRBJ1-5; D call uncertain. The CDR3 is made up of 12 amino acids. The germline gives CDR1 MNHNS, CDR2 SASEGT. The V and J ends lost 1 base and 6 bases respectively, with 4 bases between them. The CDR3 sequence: CASSEGGQPQHF. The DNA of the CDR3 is TGTGCCAGCAGTGAAGGGGGTCAGCCCCAGCATTTT.

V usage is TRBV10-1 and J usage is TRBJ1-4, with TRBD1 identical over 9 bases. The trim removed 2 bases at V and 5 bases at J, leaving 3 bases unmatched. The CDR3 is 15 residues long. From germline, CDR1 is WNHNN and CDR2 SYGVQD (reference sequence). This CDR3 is CASSEGGTGNEKLFF. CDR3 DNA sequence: TGCGCCAGCAGTGAGGGGGGGACAGGGAATGAAAAACTGTTTTTT.

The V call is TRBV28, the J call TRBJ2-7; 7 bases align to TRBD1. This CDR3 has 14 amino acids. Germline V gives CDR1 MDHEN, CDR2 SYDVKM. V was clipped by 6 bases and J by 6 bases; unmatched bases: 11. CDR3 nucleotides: TGTGCCAGCAGCGTAAACAGGGGCAGAGGCGAGCAGTACTTC. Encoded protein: CASSVNRGRGEQYF.

The CDR3 DNA is TGTGCCAGCAGTTCAGCCGGGACAGGGGGCGACGAGCAGTACTTC. The encoded protein is CASSSAGTGGDEQYF. The chain has TRBV28 and TRBJ2-7; TRBD1 matches at 12 bases. The CDR3 covers 15 residues. In germline, CDR1 is MDHEN, CDR2 SYDVKM. The junction had 6 bases not matched to a gene; V was cut back by 4 bases and J by 5 bases. The variable domain in full, with the rest retrieved from reference TRBV28 and TRBJ2-7, is DVKVTQSSRYLVKRTGEKVFLECVQDMDHENMFWYRQDPGLGLRLIYFSYDVKMKEKGDIPEGYSVSREKKERFSLILESASTNQTSMYLCASSSAGTGGDEQYFGPGTRLTVT.